Shown below are 10 T cell receptor beta chains from a single sample sequenced in a study of TIL therapy for anti-PD-1-resistant metastatic lung cancer. The libraries were made with immunoSEQ v3. The assay was immunoSEQ multiplex PCR, and TCRdb's table has in-frame clones only and misses some. The sample shows tens of thousands of clones, around 70% of them seen only once. Time point denoted: pre-treatment sample, taken before nivolumab and TIL therapy. Sequenced material: blood, taken at baseline. The receptor source for this set is a person aged 25 to 85 with non-small cell lung cancer.

A few counts support this clone. This chain connects TRBV5-1 to TRBJ2-7, with 7 nucleotides matching TRBD2. Germline V gene data show CDR1 as SGHRS and CDR2 as YFSETQ. The CDR3 is 15 residues long. V dropped 1 base and J dropped 6; count of bases not matched to a gene: 10. The CDR3 spells CASSLSGAGISEQYF. Written as DNA, the CDR3 is TGCGCCAGCAGCTTGAGCGGGGCAGGAATCAGCGAGCAGTACTTC.

The CDR3 nucleotides read TGCAGCGTCAAGGGGTTAATGAACACTGAAGCTTTCTTT. Protein: CSVKGLMNTEAFF. This sequence joins TRBV29-1 and TRBJ1-1; the D gene is possibly TRBD1 (5 bases). The V gene lost 6 bases and the J gene lost 0 bases, with 11 bases spanning the gap. Germline-derived CDR1 and CDR2 are SQVTM and ANQGSEA. The CDR3 length is 13 residues. The full variable domain, rest sourced from reference TRBV29-1 and TRBJ1-1, is SAVISQKPSRDICQRGTSLTIQCQVDSQVTMMFWYRQQPGQSLTLIATANQGSEATYESGFVIDKFPISRPNLTFSTLTVSNMSPEDSSIYLCSVKGLMNTEAFFGQGTRLTVV.

V is TRBV4-2 and J is TRBJ1-1, with unresolved D. V was cut by 4 bases and J by 5 bases, with 8 bases left in between. The CDR3 spans 12 residues. CDR1 LGHNA and CDR2 YNFKEQ come from the germline V gene. The DNA of the CDR3 is TGTGCCAGCAGCCGAGAAGGAACTGAAGCTTTCTTT. Its translation is CASSREGTEAFF.

The genes are TRBV28 and TRBJ1-5; no firm D call. Trimming cost V 5 bases and J 4 bases, with 3 bases left between them. Per germline, CDR1 MDHEN and CDR2 SYDVKM. CDR3 length: 11 amino acids. The CDR3 region is CASSMNQPQHF. Written as DNA, the CDR3 is TGTGCCAGCAGTATGAATCAGCCCCAGCATTTT. Drawing the rest from reference TRBV28 and TRBJ1-5, the complete variable domain is DVKVTQSSRYLVKRTGEKVFLECVQDMDHENMFWYRQDPGLGLRLIYFSYDVKMKEKGDIPEGYSVSREKKERFSLILESASTNQTSMYLCASSMNQPQHFGDGTRLSIL.

The V gene is TRBV18, the J gene TRBJ1-3; D remains unclear. Germline values: CDR1 KGHSH, CDR2 LQKENI. Trimming cost V 3 bases and J 0 bases, with 9 bases left between them. The CDR3 spans 15 residues. As DNA, the CDR3 is TGTGCCAGCTCACCGGAGGGAATCTCTGGAAACACCATATATTTT. This codes for CASSPEGISGNTIYF.

The V call is TRBV6-5, the J call TRBJ2-7, with TRBD1 matching 7 bases. This CDR3 region has 15 residues. Looked up from germline, CDR1 is MNHEY and CDR2 is SVGAGI. Trimming cost V 5 bases and J 7 bases; bases outside gene matches: 14. This CDR3 reads CASSTLARDRVEQYF. For the CDR3, the DNA is TGTGCCAGCAGTACCTTGGCACGGGACAGAGTTGAGCAGTACTTC.

The V and J genes are TRBV4-2 and TRBJ1-5; 9 bases line up with TRBD1. With V trimmed by 4 bases and J by 1 base, 5 bases remained unmatched. Germline assignment: CDR1 LGHNA and CDR2 YNFKEQ. This CDR3 is built from 16 residues. CDR3: CASSPMGQGSNQPQHF. The CDR3 DNA is TGTGCCAGCAGCCCGATGGGACAGGGAAGCAATCAGCCCCAGCATTTT.

The chain couples TRBV28 to TRBJ2-5, with 8 nucleotides matching TRBD1. In germline, CDR1 is MDHEN, CDR2 SYDVKM. Losses at the gene ends were 5 bases for V and 4 bases for J; bases not matched to a gene: 9. The CDR3 extends over 15 amino acids. Here the CDR3 DNA reads TGTGCCAGCAGTCCAAACACAGGGGGTGGAGAGACCCAGTACTTC. This encodes CASSPNTGGGETQYF.

This chain joins TRBV19 and TRBJ2-3; D uncertain. Germline CDR1 LNHDA, CDR2 SQIVND (reference sequence). Trimming shortened V by 7 bases and J by 0 bases, and 8 bases separated the two germline ends. The CDR3 consists of 13 residues. The DNA for the CDR3 is TGTGCCAGTAAATTTGCGAGCACAGATACGCAGTATTTT. As protein: CASKFASTDTQYF.

The V and J genes are TRBV30 and TRBJ2-2; TRBD1 aligns across 8 bases. V was pared by 3 bases and J by 1 base, with 7 bases of the junction left unmatched. The CDR3 has 16 residues. From germline, CDR1 is GTSNPN and CDR2 SVGIG (reference sequence). The CDR3 loop is CAWSKRGTGNTGELFF. CDR3 in DNA: TGTGCCTGGAGCAAGAGGGGGACAGGGAACACCGGGGAGCTGTTTTTT.